The T cell receptor (beta chain) under discussion was sequenced for a study of blood T cell repertoires in COVID-19. Under the authors' procedure: Estimation of nucleated cell counts was performed using reference gene primer amplification. Sequencing used immunoSEQ multiplex PCR; TCRdb keeps in-frame clones, though not all of them. V and J calls and clone size are those listed in that table; D and trimming were worked out from the DNA. The sample comprises about 190,000 clones, around 85% of which are singletons, and approximately 1% rests with the top ten. This sequence was found in a man aged 25-40 years with acute or convalescent COVID-19. Sequencing was performed on peripheral blood.

The CDR3 DNA reads as TGCGCCAGCAGCCAAGCCGGGACAGGACGGGAAAAACTGTTTTTT. It yields the protein CASSQAGTGREKLFF. The chain links TRBV4-1 to TRBJ1-4; 8 bases map to TRBD1. Trimming at V came to 1 base and at J to 8 bases, leaving 6 bases not matched to a gene. Germline V CDR1 and CDR2: MGHRA, YSYEKL. The CDR3 spans 15 residues.